This T cell receptor beta chain is from a study of blood T cell repertoires in COVID-19. The overall study: Acute and convalescent COVID-19 samples came from the United States, Italy and Spain. Sources were T cells, B-cell-depleted T cells, or PBMCs; the material itself was cDNA or gDNA.

Per the original methods: Reference gene primer amplification yielded estimated nucleated cell counts. Repertoires were generated with immunoSEQ multiplex PCR, while TCRdb's copy carries only in-frame clones and drops some. Clonal size and the V and J genes are those of that table, whereas D and trimming came from the DNA. The data hold about 75,000 clones, with around 80% observed a single time. Per germline, CDR1 MGHRA and CDR2 YSYEKL. V lost 5 bases and J 8 bases, leaving 13 bases between the germline ends. This CDR3 contains 13 residues. The source material was peripheral blood. The source is a woman between 45 and 65 years old with acute or convalescent COVID-19. The chain carries TRBV4-1 and TRBJ1-3; D is unclear. DNA of the CDR3: TGCGCCAGCAGCTTAAGTCCCCGAGACACCATATATTTT. It translates to CASSLSPRDTIYF.